Listed here are 15 T cell receptor beta chains from one sample, sequenced in a study of T cell responses to AZD1222 COVID-19 vaccine. The protocol was immunoSEQ multiplex PCR, while the TCRdb copy is restricted to in-frame clones and leaves out a portion. In the table there are around 130,000 clones, 90% of which are singletons. The sample in question was peripheral blood, obtained 28 days after the second dose of the MenACWY control vaccine. The source of these receptors is an adult who received the MenACWY meningococcal vaccine as a control.

The chain recombines TRBV19 with TRBJ2-7, with TRBD1 matching over 9 bases. Trimming cost V 3 bases and J 2 bases; bases outside gene matches: 2. Germline lookup yields CDR1 LNHDA and CDR2 SQIVND (reference sequence). This CDR3 is built from 14 residues. The CDR3 DNA sequence: TGTGCCAGTAGTATTGACAGGGGGACCTACGAGCAGTACTTC. Translation gives CASSIDRGTYEQYF.

The V gene is TRBV6-5, the J gene TRBJ2-2; 8 bases fit TRBD2. The CDR3 runs to 13 residues. The germline V gene encodes CDR1 MNHEY and CDR2 SVGAGI. The J segment lost 6 bases and the V segment lost 4 bases, leaving 1 base of the junction unmatched. This chain's CDR3 is CASSSTSAGELFF. In DNA, the CDR3 is TGTGCCAGCAGTTCGACTAGCGCCGGGGAGCTGTTTTTT.

The V gene is TRBV6-5, the J gene TRBJ2-5; TRBD2 aligns across 7 bases. Looked up from germline, CDR1 is MNHEY and CDR2 is SVGAGI. The CDR3 contains 15 residues. With V trimmed by 4 bases and J by 4 bases, 9 bases remained unmatched. The CDR3 DNA follows: TGTGCCAGCAGTTTTTCTAGCGGAGCTTTAGAGACCCAGTACTTC. As protein: CASSFSSGALETQYF.

CDR3 nucleotides: TGTGCCAGCAGCTTATCCGGACAGGGGGCCTACGAGCAGTACGTC. Protein product: CASSLSGQGAYEQYV. The J gene is TRBJ2-7, the V gene TRBV11-2; 10 bases fit TRBD1. Trimming removed 2 bases from V and 2 bases from J; junction bases left unmatched: 3. The length of the CDR3 is 15 residues. Germline CDR1 and CDR2: SGHAT and FQNNGV.

This clone was observed once. CDR3 bases: TGTGCCAGCAGTTTATACCCAGGGTGGCAGACCCAGTACTTC. It yields the protein CASSLYPGWQTQYF. The rearrangement links TRBV27 to TRBJ2-5; D possibly corresponds to TRBD1 (5 bases). There are 14 residues in the CDR3. V was cut by 1 base and J by 6 bases, with 12 bases left in between. Germline values: CDR1 MNHEY, CDR2 SMNVEV (reference sequence).

The chain couples TRBV5-1 to TRBJ1-2; the match to TRBD1 covers 9 bases. Trimming cost V 3 bases and J 4 bases; bases outside gene matches: 13. Germline V gene data show CDR1 as SGHRS and CDR2 as YFSETQ. The CDR3 runs 17 residues. The CDR3 protein is CASSWGGQGPYSYGYTF. CDR3 sequence (DNA): TGCGCCAGCAGCTGGGGGGGACAGGGCCCCTATAGCTATGGCTACACCTTC.

This chain connects TRBV5-1 to TRBJ1-1, with TRBD1 as a possible D gene (6 bases). Germline CDR1 and CDR2: SGHRS and YFSETQ. The CDR3 is 16 amino acids. Between the trimmed V and J ends, which lost 3 bases and 1 base, there was a span of 16 bases. CDR3 coding DNA: TGCGCCAGCAGCTCGGGGGCACAGTTAGCGAACACTGAAGCTTTCTTT. Amino acids: CASSSGAQLANTEAFF.

The chain recombines TRBV6-1 with TRBJ1-5; a possible D gene is TRBD1 (5 bases). Per germline, CDR1 MNHNS and CDR2 SASEGT. Trimming stripped 2 bases from V and 2 bases from J, with 13 bases between. The CDR3 extends over 16 amino acids. The CDR3 spells CASSESEGGGNQPQHF. The CDR3 region has the DNA TGTGCCAGCAGTGAAAGTGAGGGAGGGGGCAATCAGCCCCAGCATTTT.

The rearrangement joins TRBV5-4 to TRBJ2-5; no firm D call. V was trimmed by 6 bases and J by 4 bases, leaving 13 bases between them. In germline, CDR1 is SGHNT, CDR2 YYREEE (reference sequence). The CDR3 is 13 amino acids. CDR3 DNA sequence: TGTGCCAGCACCCCCAGCCCGGTAGAGACCCAGTACTTC. As protein: CASTPSPVETQYF. Full variable domain (outside the CDR3, taken from reference TRBV5-4 and TRBJ2-5): ETGVTQSPTHLIKTRGQQVTLRCSSQSGHNTVSWYQQALGQGPQFIFQYYREEENGRGNFPPRFSGLQFPNYSSELNVNALELDDSALYLCASTPSPVETQYFGPGTRLLVL.

The chain uses TRBV6-2 or TRBV6-3 and TRBJ2-3, with TRBD1 as a possible D gene (6 bases). The germline gives CDR1 MNHEY, CDR2 SVGEGT. V lost 1 base to trimming and J lost 4 bases, with 9 bases between them. This CDR3 is built from 14 residues. Here the CDR3 reads CASSYYRDPDTQYF. CDR3 bases: TGTGCCAGCAGTTACTACAGGGACCCAGATACGCAGTATTTT.

The chain links TRBV28 to TRBJ2-1; perhaps TRBD1 as D (5 bases). The V end lost 6 bases, the J end lost 7 bases, and 19 bases lay between the germline ends. CDR1 is MDHEN, CDR2 SYDVKM, per germline. This CDR3 contains 15 residues. CDR3 region: CASSLGRDPTNEQFF. In DNA form, the CDR3 reads TGTGCCAGCAGCCTTGGCAGGGATCCTACAAATGAGCAGTTCTTC.

This rearrangement joins TRBV4-1 to TRBJ2-2; D is undetermined. The germline CDR1 and CDR2 sequences are MGHRA and YSYEKL. CDR3 length: 15 residues. Trimming left V 0 bases short and J 0 bases short, with 5 bases between. The CDR3 region has the DNA TGCGCCAGCAGCCAAGAGCGGACGAACACCGGGGAGCTGTTTTTT. Protein sequence: CASSQERTNTGELFF.

This chain uses TRBV28 with TRBJ1-5; D gene uncertain. The ends were cut back, 1 base at V and 4 bases at J, with 8 bases in the middle. The CDR3 is 14 amino acids. Germline lookup yields CDR1 MDHEN and CDR2 SYDVKM. In nucleotides, the CDR3 is TGTGCCAGCAGTTTATCACAGCGGAATCAGCCCCAGCATTTT. It translates to CASSLSQRNQPQHF. Based on the CDR3 plus reference TRBV28 and TRBJ1-5, the full variable domain is DVKVTQSSRYLVKRTGEKVFLECVQDMDHENMFWYRQDPGLGLRLIYFSYDVKMKEKGDIPEGYSVSREKKERFSLILESASTNQTSMYLCASSLSQRNQPQHFGDGTRLSIL.

The genes are TRBV11-2 and TRBJ2-2; 7 positions agree with TRBD1. This CDR3 has 16 amino acids. Germline CDR1 SGHAT, CDR2 FQNNGV. With V trimmed by 1 base and J by 4 bases, 6 bases remained unmatched. CDR3 region: CASSLGPGQRTGELFF. CDR3 in DNA: TGTGCCAGCAGCTTAGGGCCGGGACAGCGCACCGGGGAGCTGTTTTTT.

The genes are TRBV28 and TRBJ2-1, with 9 nucleotides matching TRBD2. Trimming at V came to 6 bases and at J to 4 bases, leaving 4 bases not matched to a gene. Germline CDR1 is MDHEN and CDR2 is SYDVKM. The CDR3 totals 14 residues. The CDR3 DNA sequence: TGTGCCAGCAGGGGACTAGCTTTTTACAATGAGCAGTTCTTC. Translated, it gives CASRGLAFYNEQFF.